This entry features one T cell receptor (beta chain) sequence. Authors' methods: Nucleated cell counts were estimated from reference gene primer amplification. Here immunoSEQ multiplex PCR was the method, and the copy in TCRdb shows in-frame clones only, minus some. V, J and clone size are those of that table, while D and trimming were read from the DNA. Of 88,000 or so clones detected, roughly 85% appear once; the ten largest clones hold roughly 11%. The sample belongs to a study of blood T cell repertoires in COVID-19. As for the study in general: The United States, Italy and Spain supplied acute and convalescent COVID-19 samples. T cells, B-cell-depleted T cells, or PBMCs supplied cDNA or gDNA.

Germline V gene data show CDR1 as KGHSH and CDR2 as LQKENI. V gave up 2 bases and J gave up 4 bases; unmatched junction bases: 9. The CDR3 has 17 amino acids. The sample was peripheral blood. The chain uses TRBV18 and TRBJ2-1, with TRBD2 matching 9 bases. This clonotype was obtained from a human donor in a cohort sampled during active COVID-19. CDR3 loop: CASSPKTGLAGYNEQFF. In nucleotides, the CDR3 is TGTGCCAGCTCACCAAAGACAGGGCTAGCGGGGTACAATGAGCAGTTCTTC.